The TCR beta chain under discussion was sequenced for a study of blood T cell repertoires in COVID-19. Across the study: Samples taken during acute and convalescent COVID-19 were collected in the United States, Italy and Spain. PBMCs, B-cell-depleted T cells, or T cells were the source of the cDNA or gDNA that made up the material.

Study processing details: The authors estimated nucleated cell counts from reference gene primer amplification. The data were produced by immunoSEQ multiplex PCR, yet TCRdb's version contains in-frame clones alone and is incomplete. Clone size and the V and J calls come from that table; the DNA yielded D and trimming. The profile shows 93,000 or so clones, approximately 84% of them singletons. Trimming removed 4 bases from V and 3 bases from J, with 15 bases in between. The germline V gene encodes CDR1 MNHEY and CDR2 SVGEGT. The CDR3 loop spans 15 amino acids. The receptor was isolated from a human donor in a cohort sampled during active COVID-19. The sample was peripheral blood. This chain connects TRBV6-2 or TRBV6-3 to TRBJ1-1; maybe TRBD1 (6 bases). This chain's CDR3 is CASSSPLDRYTEAFF. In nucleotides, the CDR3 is TGTGCCAGCAGTTCCCCCCTGGACAGATACACTGAAGCTTTCTTT.